This TCR beta chain was captured by sequencing in a study of T cell responses to AZD1222 COVID-19 vaccine. Only in-frame clones appear in the TCRdb table, and some are missing; sequencing was by immunoSEQ multiplex PCR. The sample includes 90,000 to 120,000 clones, around nine tenths seen only once; the top ten take 18%. The J segment lost 0 bases and the V segment lost 3 bases, leaving 5 bases of the junction unmatched. Germline V gene sequence: CDR1 MNHEY, CDR2 SMNVEV (reference sequence). There are 17 residues in the CDR3. This chain joins TRBV27 and TRBJ2-6, with 7 positions matching TRBD1. This receptor was identified in an adult in good health. Sequences were derived from peripheral blood, sampled on day 0 of AZD1222 vaccination. This CDR3 is CASSFWTGSSGANVLTF. CDR3 coding DNA: TGTGCCAGCAGTTTTTGGACAGGCTCCTCTGGGGCCAACGTCCTGACTTTC.